Below, one T cell receptor beta chain is given with its context. Its cognate antigen is unknown. This CDR3 is 18 amino acids long. The germline V gene encodes CDR1 MDHEN and CDR2 SYDVKM. Trimming took 5 bases from V and 0 from J, leaving 17 bases between them. A single record per CDR3 protein comes from TCRdb applying MiXCR to the 5' RACE reads. The profile shows roughly 310,000 distinct CDR3 sequences, about a sixth of them singletons. This sample was taken from a study of T-cell memory formation after mild COVID-19. Overall study: TCR clusters largely stayed donor specific.

Study results and limitations: SARS-CoV-2 specificity was not confirmed for second-wave clones peaking on day 37.

The TCR comes from a man aged 18 to 30 who had mild COVID-19 (a few samples of this study predate the infection). Cell type and time point are not known. The genes are TRBV28 and TRBJ2-6; D call uncertain. The material sequenced was PBMCs or a T cell subset sorted from them (not recorded which). The CDR3: CASSPPGRSYSGANVLTF. CDR3 coding DNA: TGTGCCAGCAGTCCCCCCGGCAGGAGTTACTCTGGGGCCAACGTCCTGACTTTC.